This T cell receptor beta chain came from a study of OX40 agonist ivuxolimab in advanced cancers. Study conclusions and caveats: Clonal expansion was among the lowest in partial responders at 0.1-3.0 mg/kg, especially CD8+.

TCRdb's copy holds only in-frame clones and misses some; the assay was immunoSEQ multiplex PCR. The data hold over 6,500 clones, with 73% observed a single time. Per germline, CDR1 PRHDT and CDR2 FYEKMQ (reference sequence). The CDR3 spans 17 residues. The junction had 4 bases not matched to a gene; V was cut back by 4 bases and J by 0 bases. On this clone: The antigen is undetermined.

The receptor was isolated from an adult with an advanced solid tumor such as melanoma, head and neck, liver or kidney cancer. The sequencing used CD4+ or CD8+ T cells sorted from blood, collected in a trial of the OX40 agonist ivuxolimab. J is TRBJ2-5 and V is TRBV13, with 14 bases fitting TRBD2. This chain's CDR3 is CASSSGLAGVYQETQYF. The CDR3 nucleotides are TGTGCCAGCAGCTCGGGACTAGCGGGGGTGTACCAAGAGACCCAGTACTTC.